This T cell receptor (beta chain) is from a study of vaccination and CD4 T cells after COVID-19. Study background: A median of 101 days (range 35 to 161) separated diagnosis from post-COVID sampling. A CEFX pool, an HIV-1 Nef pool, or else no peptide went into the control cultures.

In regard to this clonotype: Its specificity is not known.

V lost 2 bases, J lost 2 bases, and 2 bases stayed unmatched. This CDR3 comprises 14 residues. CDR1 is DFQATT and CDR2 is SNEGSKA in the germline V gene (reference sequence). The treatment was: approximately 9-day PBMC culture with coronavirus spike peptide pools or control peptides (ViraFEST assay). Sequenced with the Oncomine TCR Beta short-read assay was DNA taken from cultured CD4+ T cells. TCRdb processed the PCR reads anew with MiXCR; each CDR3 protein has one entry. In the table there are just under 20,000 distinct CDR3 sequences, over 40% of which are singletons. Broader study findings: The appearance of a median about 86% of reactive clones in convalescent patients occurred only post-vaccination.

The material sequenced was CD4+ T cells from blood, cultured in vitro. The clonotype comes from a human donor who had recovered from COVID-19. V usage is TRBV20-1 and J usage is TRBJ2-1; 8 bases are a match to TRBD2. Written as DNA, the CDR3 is TGCAGTGCTAGACTGGGACTAGCCTACAATGAGCAGTTCTTC. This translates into CSARLGLAYNEQFF.